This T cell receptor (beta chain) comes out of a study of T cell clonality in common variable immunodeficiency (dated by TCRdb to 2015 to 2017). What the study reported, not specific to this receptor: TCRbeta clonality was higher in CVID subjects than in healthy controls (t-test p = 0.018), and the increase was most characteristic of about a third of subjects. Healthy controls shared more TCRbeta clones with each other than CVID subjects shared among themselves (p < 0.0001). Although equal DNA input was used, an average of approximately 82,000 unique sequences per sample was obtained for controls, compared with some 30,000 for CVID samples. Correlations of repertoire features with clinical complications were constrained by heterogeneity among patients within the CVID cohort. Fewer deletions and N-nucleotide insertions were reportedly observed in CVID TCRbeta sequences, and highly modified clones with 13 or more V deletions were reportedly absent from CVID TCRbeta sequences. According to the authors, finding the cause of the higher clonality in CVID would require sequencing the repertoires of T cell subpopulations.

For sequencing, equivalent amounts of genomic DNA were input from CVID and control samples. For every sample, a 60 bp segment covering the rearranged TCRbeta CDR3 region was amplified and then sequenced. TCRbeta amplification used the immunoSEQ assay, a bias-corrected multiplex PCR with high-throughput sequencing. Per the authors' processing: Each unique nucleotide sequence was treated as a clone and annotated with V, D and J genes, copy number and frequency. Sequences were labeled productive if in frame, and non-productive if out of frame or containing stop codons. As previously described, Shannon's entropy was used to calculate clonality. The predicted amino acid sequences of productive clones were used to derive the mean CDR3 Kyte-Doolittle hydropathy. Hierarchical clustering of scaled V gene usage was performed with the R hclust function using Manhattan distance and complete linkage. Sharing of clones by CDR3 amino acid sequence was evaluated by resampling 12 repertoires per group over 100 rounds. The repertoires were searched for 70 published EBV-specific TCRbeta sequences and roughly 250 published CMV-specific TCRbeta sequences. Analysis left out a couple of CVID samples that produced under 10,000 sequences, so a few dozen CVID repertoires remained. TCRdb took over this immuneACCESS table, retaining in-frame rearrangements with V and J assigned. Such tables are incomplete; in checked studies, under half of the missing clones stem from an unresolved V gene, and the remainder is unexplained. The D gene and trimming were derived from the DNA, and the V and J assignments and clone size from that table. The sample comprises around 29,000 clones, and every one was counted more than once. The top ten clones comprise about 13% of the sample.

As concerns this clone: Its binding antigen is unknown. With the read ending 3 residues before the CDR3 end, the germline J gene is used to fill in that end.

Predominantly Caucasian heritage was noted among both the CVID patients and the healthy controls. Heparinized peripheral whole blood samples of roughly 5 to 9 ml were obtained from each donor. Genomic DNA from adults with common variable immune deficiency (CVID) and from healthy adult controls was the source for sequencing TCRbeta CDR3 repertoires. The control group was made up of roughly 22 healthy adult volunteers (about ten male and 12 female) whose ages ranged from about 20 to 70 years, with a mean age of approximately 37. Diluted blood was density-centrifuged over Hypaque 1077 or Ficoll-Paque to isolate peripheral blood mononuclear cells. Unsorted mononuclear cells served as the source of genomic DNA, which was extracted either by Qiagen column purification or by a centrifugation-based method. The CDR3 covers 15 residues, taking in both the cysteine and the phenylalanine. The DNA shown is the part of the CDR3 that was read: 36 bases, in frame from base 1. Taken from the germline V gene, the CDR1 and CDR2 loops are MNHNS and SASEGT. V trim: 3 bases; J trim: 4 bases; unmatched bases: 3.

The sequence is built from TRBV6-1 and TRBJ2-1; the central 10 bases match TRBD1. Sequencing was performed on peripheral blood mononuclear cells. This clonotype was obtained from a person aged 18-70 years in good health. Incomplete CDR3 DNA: TGTGCCAGCAGTGAGCGGGACAGGGGTTACAATGAG. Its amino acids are CASSERDRGYNE. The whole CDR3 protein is CASSERDRGYNEQFF.